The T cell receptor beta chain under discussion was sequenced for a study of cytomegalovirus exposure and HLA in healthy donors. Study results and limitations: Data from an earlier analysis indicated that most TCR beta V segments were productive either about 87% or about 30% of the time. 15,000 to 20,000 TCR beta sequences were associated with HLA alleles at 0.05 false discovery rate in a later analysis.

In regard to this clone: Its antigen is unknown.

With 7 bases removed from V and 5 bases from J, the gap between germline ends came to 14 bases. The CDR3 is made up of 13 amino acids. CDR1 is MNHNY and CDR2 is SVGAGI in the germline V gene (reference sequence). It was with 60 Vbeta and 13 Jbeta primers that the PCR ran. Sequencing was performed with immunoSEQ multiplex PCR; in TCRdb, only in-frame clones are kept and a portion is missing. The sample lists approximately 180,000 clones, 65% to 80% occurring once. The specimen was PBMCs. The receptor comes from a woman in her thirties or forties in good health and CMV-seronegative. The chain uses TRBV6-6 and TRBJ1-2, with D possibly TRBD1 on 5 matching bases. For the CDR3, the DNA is TGTGCCAGCACCCAGGGAGGGTCGTATGGCTACACCTTC. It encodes CASTQGGSYGYTF.